These 7 T cell receptor beta chains were sequenced from one sample in a study of shared clonotypes between healthy human individuals. Produced via immunoSEQ multiplex PCR; TCRdb's table is partial and in-frame only. Seen here are around 720,000 clones, around 73% observed once, and the top ten hold 1.5% to 2%. Input material: memory CD4+ T cells sorted from blood. As to subset: CD45RA-negative fraction. The receptors shown here come from a woman in her thirties in good health.

This chain uses TRBV25-1 with TRBJ2-2, with D perhaps matching TRBD2 (6 bases). V was clipped by 3 bases and J by 2 bases, with 10 bases between them. There are 15 residues in the CDR3. Germline V lookup: CDR1 MGHDK, CDR2 SYGVNS. Here the CDR3 reads CASSEEGTNTGELFF. CDR3 DNA sequence: TGTGCCAGCAGTGAGGAGGGGACCAACACCGGGGAGCTGTTTTTT.

A single count supports this clone. V gene TRBV2 combines with J gene TRBJ2-1, with D perhaps matching TRBD1 (5 bases). V lost 8 bases and J 8 bases, leaving 13 bases between the germline ends. Germline V gene sequence: CDR1 SNHLY, CDR2 FYNNEI. The CDR3 has 12 amino acids. The chain's CDR3 is CASGRQIYEQFF. The CDR3 DNA reads TGTGCCAGCGGACGACAGATCTATGAGCAGTTCTTC.

The chain has TRBV19 and TRBJ2-7, with TRBD2 identical over 15 bases. Per the germline V gene, CDR1 is LNHDA and CDR2 is SQIVND (reference sequence). V was pared by 5 bases and J by 4 bases, with 6 bases of the junction left unmatched. The CDR3 is made up of 16 amino acids. CDR3 residues: CASSGGTSGRLYEQYF. CDR3 nucleotide sequence: TGTGCCAGTAGTGGGGGGACTAGCGGGAGGCTGTACGAGCAGTACTTC.

For this clone: At the DNA level, this CDR3 is encoded by other sequences in the same sample as well. This chain links TRBV18 with TRBJ1-1; D gene ambiguous. Germline V gene lookup returns CDR1 KGHSH and CDR2 LQKENI. V shed 2 bases and J shed 5 bases, with 9 bases lying between them. The CDR3 extends over 13 amino acids. The CDR3 DNA follows: TGTGCCAGCTCACCAGGGGTAGGAACTGAAGCTTTCTTT. Translation gives CASSPGVGTEAFF.

This chain connects TRBV19 to TRBJ2-1; 7 positions match TRBD2. V lost 1 base to trimming and J lost 7 bases; unmatched junction nucleotides: 10. Germline values: CDR1 LNHDA, CDR2 SQIVND (reference sequence). CDR3 length: 16 residues. The CDR3 region has the DNA TGTGCCAGTAGTATAGGAGGGAGCGGGATTTTAAATGAGCAGTTCTTC. The encoded protein is CASSIGGSGILNEQFF.

The CDR3 DNA reads as TGTGCCAGCAGCCAGGGGGCTAATCAGCCCCAGCATTTT. Translation: CASSQGANQPQHF. This chain uses TRBV11-2 with TRBJ1-5, with 8 bases identical to TRBD1. The ends lost 5 bases at V and 4 bases at J; junction bases unmatched: 1. Germline CDR1 is SGHAT and CDR2 is FQNNGV. There are 13 residues in the CDR3.

The J gene is TRBJ2-7, the V gene TRBV13; D gene uncertain. The CDR3 sequence is 15 residues long. V was cut by 0 bases and J by 0 bases, with 9 bases left in between. Germline V gene lookup returns CDR1 PRHDT and CDR2 FYEKMQ (reference sequence). CDR3 bases: TGTGCCAGCAGCTTAGGCGGAGACTTCTCCTACGAGCAGTACTTC. It is translated as CASSLGGDFSYEQYF.